This record concerns one TCR beta chain sequence. A Seattle source enrolled patients during active infection and followed them longitudinally. This sample was taken from a study of blood T cell repertoires in COVID-19. Study-wide background: From the United States, Italy and Spain came samples of acute and convalescent COVID-19. PBMCs, B-cell-depleted T cells, or T cells were the source of the cDNA or gDNA that made up the material.

The CDR3 has 16 amino acids. Germline V gene data show CDR1 as MNHEY and CDR2 as SMNVEV (reference sequence). V lost 3 bases and J lost 13; bases outside the gene matches: 14. In the authors' workflow: By means of reference gene primer amplification, nucleated cell counts were estimated. Repertoires were generated with immunoSEQ multiplex PCR, while TCRdb's copy carries only in-frame clones and drops some. V and J calls and clone size come straight from that table; D and trimming were deduced from the DNA. In the table there are over 150,000 clones, 85% of which are singletons. The sample was peripheral blood. The chain joins TRBV27 to TRBJ1-6; 8 bases line up with TRBD1. This TCR was sampled from a woman of 80 years or more with COVID-19, enrolled during active disease. The CDR3 DNA is TGTGCCAGCAGTTTGACCCGGACAGGGCTTTCTTTCCCCCTCCACTTT. This gives the protein CASSLTRTGLSFPLHF.